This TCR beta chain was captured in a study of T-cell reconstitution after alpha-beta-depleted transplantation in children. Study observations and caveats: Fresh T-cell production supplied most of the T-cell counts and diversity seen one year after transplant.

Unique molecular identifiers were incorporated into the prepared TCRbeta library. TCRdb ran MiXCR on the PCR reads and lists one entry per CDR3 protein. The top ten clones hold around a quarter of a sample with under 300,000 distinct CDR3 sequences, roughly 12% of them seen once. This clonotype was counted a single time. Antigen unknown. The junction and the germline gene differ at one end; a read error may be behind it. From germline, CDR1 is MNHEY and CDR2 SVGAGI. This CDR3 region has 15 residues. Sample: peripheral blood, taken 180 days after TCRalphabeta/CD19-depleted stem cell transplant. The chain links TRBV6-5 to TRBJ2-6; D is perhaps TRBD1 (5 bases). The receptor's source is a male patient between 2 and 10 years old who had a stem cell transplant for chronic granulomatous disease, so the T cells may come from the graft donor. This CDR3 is CASSSQVSGAHVLTF. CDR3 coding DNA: TGTGCCAGCAGTTCCCAAGTATCTGGGGCCCACGTCCTGACTTTC.